One TCR beta chain is described in this entry. Authors' data handling: Reference gene primer amplification gave estimated nucleated cell counts. Data came from immunoSEQ multiplex PCR; TCRdb stores just in-frame clones and leaves some out. D and trimming come from the DNA, and the V and J calls and clone size come from that table. The data contain 150,000 to 200,000 clones, less than 85% of them singletons. The data stem from a study of blood T cell repertoires in COVID-19. Across the whole study: COVID-19 samples from acute and convalescent phases originated in the United States, Italy and Spain. PBMCs, B-cell-depleted T cells, or T cells provided the cDNA or gDNA that made up the material.

The sequence was obtained from a woman older than 75 with acute or convalescent COVID-19. Source material: peripheral blood.

The DNA for the CDR3 is TGTGCCTGTACGCCGATTGCGGTAATCTCTGGAAACACCATATATTTT. Translating it yields CACTPIAVISGNTIYF. The chain recombines TRBV30 with TRBJ1-3, with D hard to call. Germline V lookup: CDR1 GTSNPN, CDR2 SVGIG (reference sequence). CDR3 size: 16 residues. Trimming pared 6 bases from V and 0 bases from J, leaving 18 bases between.